This T cell receptor beta chain was identified in a study of blood T cell repertoires in COVID-19 (TCRdb year 2020). With respect to the entire study: The collaborator samples originated in the United States, Italy and Spain and spanned the acute and convalescent phases of COVID-19. The prospective study material was composed of cDNA or gDNA derived from T cells, B-cell-depleted T cells, or PBMCs. Deeply sampled blood TCRbeta repertoires from subjects exposed to, actively infected with, or recovered from COVID-19 were included in the dataset. The repertoires were made available in a free public database intended to serve as a resource for research on the immune response to SARS-CoV-2. The samples were drawn from two sources: the first 160 participants of the ongoing ImmuneRACE study, and over 950 subjects contributed by 6 global collaborators. Nearly every sample came with metadata listing a de-identified subject ID, COVID-19 status, age in years and sex. Where HLA class I and class II types were available, the types were taken from metadata supplied by the sample provider, not from assay-based typing.

Each collaborating institution followed its own protocols to collect whole blood in K2EDTA tubes. For TCRbeta analysis, collaborators shipped samples as frozen whole blood, isolated PBMCs, or DNA extracted from either of those sample types. The CDR3, from cysteine to phenylalanine, totals 15 residues. The entry retains the CDR3 DNA only, 45 bases that are in frame from base 1. Based on the germline V gene, the CDR1 and CDR2 sequences are SGHTA and FQGNSA. Trimming accounts for 6 bases at V and 8 bases at J, while the number of junction bases matched to no gene is 15. In this sample, this clone turned up a few times. Its binding antigen is unknown. Base qualities are not provided; no much larger clone lies one nucleotide away. Overall study results and their limits: How much clinical and demographic metadata was included differed by source and by participant, and the metadata was provided uncurated.

The immunoSEQ Assay, a bias-controlled multiplex PCR, was used to amplify TCRbeta CDR3 regions from genomic DNA. Per the original workflow: The number of nucleated cells in each sample was estimated from the amplification of reference gene primers within the assay. Sequence reads were collapsed and filtered to measure the absolute abundance of every unique TCRbeta CDR3 rearrangement. For each sample, productive Simpson clonality was calculated by taking the square root of Simpson's diversity index across productive rearrangements. The table was pulled from immuneACCESS by TCRdb, which kept in-frame rearrangements only. Such tables lose some clones; where checked, under half of the loss comes from unresolved V genes, and the rest has no known cause. That table is the source of V, J and clone size, and D and trimming were worked out from the DNA. This sample has around 150,000 clones in its table, and more than 80% of those were observed once. The top ten clones comprise around 10% of the sample.

This receptor chain uses TRBV7-2 and TRBJ1-2; 7 bases in the middle match TRBD1. Sample: peripheral blood. The sequence came from a woman of 80 years or more in a cohort sampled during active or convalescent COVID-19. This receptor has the CDR3 CASSSGQAAELGYTF. The nucleotides read TGTGCCAGCAGTTCTGGACAGGCCGCCGAGTTAGGCTACACCTTC.